These 23 T cell receptor beta chains were sequenced from one sample in a study of regulatory T cells in long-lasting Graves disease (dated by TCRdb to the early 2020s). What the time point label conveys for this sample: persistent/refractory GD, antithyroid drugs over 5 years with positive TRAb. For both TCR sequencing and RNA sequencing, RNA was extracted from PBMCs in TRIzol. Library generation was performed with multiplex PCR. Reads for this sample came from an Illumina HiSeq 4000. TCR beta libraries were built with iRepertoire HTBI primers and Arm-PCR amplification of CDR3 regions. The raw public data were reprocessed by TCRdb itself: fastp quality trimming at Q25, MiXCR clonotype calling, in-frame beta chains only. Each CDR3 protein appears once, grouped with its most common genes and DNA. The sample contains roughly 500,000 distinct CDR3 sequences, less than 25% of them found a single time. 7.8% of the sample belongs to the ten largest clones.

The sequences come from peripheral blood mononuclear cells (PBMCs), collected when the disease was refractory, from a patient treated with antithyroid drugs. The receptors were gathered from a female donor with Graves disease.

This clonotype was picked up many times. J is TRBJ1-2 and V is TRBV28; D uncertain. The germline V and J ends were trimmed by 8 bases and 8 bases, with 12 bases remaining between them. CDR3 length: 11 residues. Germline CDR1 and CDR2: MDHEN and SYDVKM. The chain's CDR3 is CASGDLYGYTF. The CDR3 nucleotides are TGTGCCAGCGGGGATCTCTACGGCTACACCTTC.

CDR3 sequence (DNA): TGCGCCAGCAGCCAACTCAGGGGGAATACTGAAGCTTTCTTT. This translates into CASSQLRGNTEAFF. V is TRBV4-1 and J is TRBJ1-1, with 7 bases identical to TRBD1. J gave up 5 bases and V 2 bases, and 5 bases lay outside the gene matches. There are 14 residues in the CDR3. Looked up from germline, CDR1 is MGHRA and CDR2 is YSYEKL.

Only a few counts were recorded for this clonotype. The chain combines TRBV29-1 with TRBJ2-1; 13 nucleotides match TRBD2. Germline CDR1 reads SQVTM; CDR2 reads ANQGSEA. This CDR3 is built from 15 residues. Trimming took 5 bases from V and 7 from J; bases not matched to a gene: 8. CDR3 residues: CSVITSGRAGNEQFF. As DNA, the CDR3 is TGCAGCGTTATTACTAGCGGGAGGGCCGGAAATGAGCAGTTCTTC.

The gene calls are TRBV4-1 and TRBJ1-1, with unresolved D. The V end was cut by 1 base, the J end by 7 bases, with 19 bases between. This CDR3 has 16 residues. Germline V gene sequence: CDR1 MGHRA, CDR2 YSYEKL. This chain's CDR3 is CASSQGHSSLSGEAFF. Here the CDR3 DNA reads TGCGCCAGCAGCCAAGGACACAGCTCCCTGTCAGGTGAAGCTTTCTTT.

This clonotype was observed at least ten times. The CDR3: CASSTTGVLQPQHF. CDR3 bases: TGTGCCAGCAGTACGACAGGGGTGCTCCAGCCCCAGCATTTT. The chain has TRBV12-3 or TRBV12-4 and TRBJ1-5, with 8 bases aligning to TRBD1. CDR3 length: 14 residues. Trimming cost V 5 bases and J 7 bases; bases outside gene matches: 7.

V gene TRBV20-1 combines with J gene TRBJ2-7, with D perhaps TRBD1 or TRBD2 (5 bases each). V shed 4 bases and J shed 1 base, with 29 bases lying between them. Germline CDR1 is DFQATT and CDR2 is SNEGSKA (reference sequence). This CDR3 spans 19 amino acids. CDR3 residues: CSAKLSARGRPLLSYEQYF. CDR3 coding DNA: TGCAGTGCTAAACTATCCGCCCGGGGACGACCCCTACTATCCTACGAGCAGTACTTC.

This clonotype was recorded a few times. The rearrangement uses TRBV18 and TRBJ2-7; D possibly corresponds to TRBD1 (5 bases). The CDR3 has 14 residues. Trimming cost V 4 bases and J 0 bases, with 10 bases left between them. Germline CDR1 reads KGHSH; CDR2 reads LQKENI. The CDR3 DNA sequence: TGTGCCAGCTCACGGACGGACAACTCCTACGAGCAGTACTTC. Encoded protein: CASSRTDNSYEQYF.

This clonotype was recorded many times. J is TRBJ1-5 and V is TRBV28, with D hard to call. CDR1 is MDHEN and CDR2 is SYDVKM in the germline V gene. The CDR3 is 16 residues long. V was cut by 5 bases and J by 6 bases, with 20 bases left in between. The CDR3 sequence: CASSTRAAVVGQPQHF. In DNA form, the CDR3 reads TGTGCCAGCAGTACCCGGGCGGCCGTGGTCGGTCAGCCCCAGCATTTT.

This clonotype has only a few counts. The V call is TRBV15, the J call TRBJ1-5, with 8 nucleotides matching TRBD1. CDR1 and CDR2 (germline): LNHNV, YYDKDF (reference sequence). The ends lost 2 bases at V and 3 bases at J; junction bases unmatched: 6. The CDR3 is 16 residues long. The CDR3 DNA reads as TGTGCCACCAGCAGAACGCAGGGGGCGGTCAATCAGCCCCAGCATTTT. It specifies CATSRTQGAVNQPQHF.

The genes are TRBV15 and TRBJ2-1; D not certain. Germline loops: CDR1 LNHNV, CDR2 YYDKDF (reference sequence). Between the trimmed V and J ends, which lost 3 bases and 8 bases, there was a span of 11 bases. There are 13 residues in the CDR3. The CDR3 region is CATSRASSDEQFF. The CDR3 region has the DNA TGTGCCACCAGCAGGGCTTCTTCCGATGAGCAGTTCTTC.

The sample holds many counts of this clonotype. The chain combines TRBV3-1 with TRBJ1-6; D is uncertain. V was trimmed by 4 bases and J by 11 bases, leaving 12 bases between them. Germline CDR1 is LGHDT and CDR2 is YNNKEL (reference sequence). The CDR3 loop spans 13 amino acids. CDR3 DNA sequence: TGTGCCAGCAGCCGGGTTGCGGAGACACCCCTCCACTTT. Its protein product is CASSRVAETPLHF.

On this clonotype: At one of its ends the junction is not consistent with the germline gene, which may arise from a read error. The rearrangement joins TRBV2 to TRBJ2-7; D is possibly TRBD1 or TRBD2 (6 bases each). Per germline, CDR1 SNHLY and CDR2 FYNNEI. This CDR3 has 16 amino acids. The CDR3 DNA reads TGTGCCGGCAGTGACATCCCGGGACACGGGGGTCTCGAGCAGTACTTC. Translating it yields CAGSDIPGHGGLEQYF.

V usage is TRBV7-9 and J usage is TRBJ2-7; 9 positions agree with TRBD1. Trimming at V came to 7 bases and at J to 7 bases, leaving 11 bases not matched to a gene. This CDR3 has 14 amino acids. Germline CDR1 is SEHNR and CDR2 is FQNEAQ (reference sequence). The CDR3 DNA sequence: TGTGCCAGCATCTCCGGGACAGGGACGGGGGAGCAGTACTTC. It encodes CASISGTGTGEQYF.

This clonotype was observed many times. The rearrangement joins TRBV28 to TRBJ2-4; D may correspond to TRBD1 or TRBD2 (5 bases each). Germline V lookup: CDR1 MDHEN, CDR2 SYDVKM. The V end lost 5 bases, the J end lost 0 bases, and 14 bases lay between the germline ends. The CDR3 consists of 16 residues. The CDR3 DNA follows: TGTGCCAGCAGTCCCAGGGAGCGCCTAGCCAAAAACATTCAGTACTTC. It codes for CASSPRERLAKNIQYF.

This clonotype was seen a handful of times. The chain is built from TRBV7-3 and TRBJ1-2; D remains unclear. With 4 bases removed from V and 4 bases from J, the gap between germline ends came to 25 bases. Germline V CDR1 and CDR2: SGHTA, FQGTGA. The CDR3 length is 18 residues. The CDR3 loop is CASSSHRAKKANPYGYTF. CDR3 bases: TGTGCCAGCAGCTCGCACCGGGCCAAGAAAGCCAACCCCTATGGCTACACCTTC.

This clonotype showed up many times. The chain joins TRBV15 to TRBJ2-7, with 11 bases identical to TRBD2. Germline V CDR1 and CDR2: LNHNV, YYDKDF (reference sequence). This CDR3 is built from 16 residues. J gave up 4 bases and V 0 bases, and 5 bases lay outside the gene matches. In DNA form, the CDR3 reads TGTGCCACCAGCAGAGACCAGACTAGCGGGACGTACGAGCAGTACTTC. Protein sequence: CATSRDQTSGTYEQYF.

This clonotype was found many times. V is TRBV27 and J is TRBJ1-1; 10 bases map to TRBD1. The germline V gene encodes CDR1 MNHEY and CDR2 SMNVEV (reference sequence). V lost 5 bases and J lost 2; bases outside the gene matches: 2. CDR3 length: 14 amino acids. CDR3 bases: TGTGCCAGCAGTACGACAGGGGGCAACACTGAAGCTTTCTTT. This translates into CASSTTGGNTEAFF.

The V call is TRBV19, the J call TRBJ1-1, with no clear D. CDR3 length: 13 residues. V lost 2 bases and J lost 1, with 5 bases in between. Germline loops: CDR1 LNHDA, CDR2 SQIVND (reference sequence). CDR3 nucleotides: TGTGCCAGTAGTATAAAGACGAACACTGAAGCTTTCTTT. This gives the protein CASSIKTNTEAFF.

J is TRBJ2-5 and V is TRBV20-1; tentative D call: TRBD1 (6 bases). This CDR3 has 14 residues. CDR1 DFQATT and CDR2 SNEGSKA come from the germline V gene (reference sequence). The V gene lost 0 bases and the J gene lost 3 bases, with 11 bases spanning the gap. CDR3 nucleotides: TGCAGTGCTAGAGAGATGAGGGGGAAAGAGACCCAGTACTTC. As protein: CSAREMRGKETQYF.

This clonotype has a single count. This chain links TRBV12-3 or TRBV12-4 with TRBJ2-3, with 7 bases aligning to TRBD1. Trimming at V came to 6 bases and at J to 4 bases, leaving 7 bases not matched to a gene. This CDR3 spans 14 amino acids. For the CDR3, the DNA is TGTGCCAGCAGCCTAACAGGGGTACCAGATACGCAGTATTTT. It codes for CASSLTGVPDTQYF.

This clonotype was observed a handful of times. The chain employs TRBV14 and TRBJ1-1; unclear D gene. The CDR3 sequence is 13 residues long. CDR1 SGHDN and CDR2 FVKESK come from the germline V gene. Trimming pared 2 bases from V and 4 bases from J, leaving 8 bases between. The CDR3 here is CASSQPGITEAFF. The CDR3 coding sequence is TGTGCCAGCAGCCAACCGGGGATCACTGAAGCTTTCTTT. The full variable domain, completed using reference TRBV14 and TRBJ1-1, is EAGVTQFPSHSVIEKGQTVTLRCDPISGHDNLYWYRRVMGKEIKFLLHFVKESKQDESGMPNNRFLAERTGGTYSTLKVQPAELEDSGVYFCASSQPGITEAFFGQGTRLTVV.

In regard to this clonotype: At one end the junction does not follow the germline gene, possibly because of a read error. J is TRBJ1-2 and V is TRBV20-1, with 8 positions matching TRBD1. Germline V gene sequence: CDR1 DFQATT, CDR2 SNEGSKA (reference sequence). The CDR3 runs 15 residues. The CDR3 is CSTRDLRQGLYGYTF. The CDR3 DNA sequence: TGCAGTACTAGAGACCTCAGACAGGGGCTCTATGGCTACACCTTC.

The chain couples TRBV5-1 to TRBJ2-7; 8 bases map to TRBD2. Germline V gene data show CDR1 as SGHRS and CDR2 as YFSETQ. V shed 0 bases and J 6 bases; nucleotides not matched to a gene: 8. This CDR3 comprises 15 residues. The CDR3 bases are TGCGCCAGCAGCTTGGCGCCAGCGGGAGTGGGCGAGCAGTACTTC. It specifies CASSLAPAGVGEQYF.